Listed here are 15 T cell receptor beta chains from one sample, sequenced in a study of circulating and synovial CD4+ cells in juvenile arthritis. This table comes from immunoSEQ multiplex PCR, and its TCRdb copy is limited to in-frame clones, with some not included. Among 30,000 to 35,000 clones, 95% to 96% were seen once, and the ten largest hold under 0.2%. The sequenced material came from CD4+ T cells from blood. These receptors were collected from a human donor with juvenile idiopathic arthritis.

The genes are TRBV28 and TRBJ2-1, with TRBD2 matching over 15 bases. The CDR3 length is 15 residues. Trimming removed 6 bases from V and 9 bases from J; junction bases left unmatched: 6. CDR1 and CDR2 from the germline V gene are MDHEN and SYDVKM. As DNA, the CDR3 is TGTGCCAGCAGCCCCGGGACTAGCGGGAGGTCTGAGCAGTTCTTC. It yields the protein CASSPGTSGRSEQFF.

The gene calls are TRBV7-3 and TRBJ2-1, with TRBD1 matching over 8 bases. V dropped 3 bases and J dropped 5; count of bases not matched to a gene: 0. Germline V gives CDR1 SGHTA, CDR2 FQGTGA. The CDR3 has 13 amino acids. CDR3 amino acids: CASSLTGDNEQFF. CDR3 sequence (DNA): TGTGCCAGCAGCTTGACAGGGGACAATGAGCAGTTCTTC.

The CDR3 here is CASSLGTGVEGYTF. CDR3 DNA sequence: TGTGCCAGCAGCTTAGGGACAGGGGTAGAAGGCTACACCTTC. The chain joins TRBV7-9 to TRBJ1-2; TRBD1 matches 9 bases. Trimming removed 1 base from V and 8 bases from J; junction bases left unmatched: 5. Germline values: CDR1 SEHNR, CDR2 FQNEAQ (reference sequence). The CDR3 length is 14 residues.

The chain combines TRBV7-6 with TRBJ2-3, with TRBD2 matching over 8 bases. CDR3 length: 14 amino acids. The V segment lost 6 bases and the J segment 1 base; nucleotides outside the gene matches: 3. Germline V gives CDR1 SGHVS, CDR2 FNYEAQ. CDR3 sequence (DNA): TGTGCCAGCAGGGAGACTAGCGGCACAGATACGCAGTATTTT. Protein product: CASRETSGTDTQYF.

The chain has TRBV28 and TRBJ1-2; a possible D gene is TRBD1 (6 bases). Trimming shortened V by 4 bases and J by 5 bases, and 8 bases separated the two germline ends. The CDR3 covers 12 residues. Germline-derived CDR1 and CDR2 are MDHEN and SYDVKM. CDR3 DNA: TGTGCCAGCAGTTCAGGGGATTATGGCTACACCTTC. Encoded protein: CASSSGDYGYTF.

The gene calls are TRBV5-4 and TRBJ2-7; TRBD2 is a possible D gene (7 bases). Trimming removed 3 bases from V and 5 bases from J, with 15 bases in between. CDR3 length: 14 amino acids. Germline CDR1 is SGHNT and CDR2 is YYREEE (reference sequence). CDR3 nucleotide sequence: TGTGCCAGCAGCTGGGGGGGCAGGGGCCACGAGCAGTACTTC. Protein sequence: CASSWGGRGHEQYF.

The chain has TRBV6-5 and TRBJ2-3; 8 nucleotides align to TRBD1. CDR1 is MNHEY, CDR2 SVGAGI, per germline. The CDR3 is made up of 15 amino acids. Unmatched junction bases numbered 7, after V lost 6 bases and J lost 2 bases. Here the CDR3 reads CASRADRVSTDTQYF. The CDR3 DNA reads as TGTGCCAGCAGGGCGGACAGGGTCTCCACAGATACGCAGTATTTT.

The rearrangement links TRBV5-4 to TRBJ2-3; a possible D gene is TRBD2 (6 bases). In germline, CDR1 is SGHNT, CDR2 YYREEE (reference sequence). Trimming left V 0 bases short and J 2 bases short, with 10 bases between. This CDR3 is 15 amino acids long. The CDR3 DNA reads as TGTGCCAGCAGCTTGGGGGCGGGACTCACAGATACGCAGTATTTT. Translation: CASSLGAGLTDTQYF.

This sequence joins TRBV9 and TRBJ2-3; 7 nucleotides align to TRBD2. Per the germline V gene, CDR1 is SGDLS and CDR2 is YYNGEE. V shed 0 bases, J shed 4 bases, and the junction held 11 bases outside the gene matches. CDR3 length equals 17 residues. CDR3 coding DNA: TGTGCCAGCAGCGTAGGTGGGCGAGCGGGACTTGCAGATACGCAGTATTTT. It translates to CASSVGGRAGLADTQYF. Together with reference TRBV9 and TRBJ2-3, the CDR3 gives the full variable domain: DSGVTQTPKHLITATGQRVTLRCSPRSGDLSVYWYQQSLDQGLQFLIQYYNGEERAKGNILERFSAQQFPDLHSELNLSSLELGDSALYFCASSVGGRAGLADTQYFGPGTRLTVL.

The genes are TRBV19 and TRBJ1-1, with 7 positions matching TRBD1. There are 16 residues in the CDR3. Germline CDR1 is LNHDA and CDR2 is SQIVND (reference sequence). With 6 bases clipped from V and 1 base from J, the junction kept 11 bases outside the gene matches. CDR3 amino acids: CASRSPGQRANTEAFF. In DNA, the CDR3 is TGTGCCAGTAGGAGCCCGGGACAGCGAGCGAACACTGAAGCTTTCTTT.

This rearrangement joins TRBV10-2 to TRBJ2-1; 7 bases agree with TRBD2. With 7 bases clipped from V and 8 bases from J, the junction kept 8 bases outside the gene matches. The CDR3 covers 13 residues. Germline CDR1 reads WSHSY; CDR2 reads SAAADI. The CDR3 DNA follows: TGCGCCAGCATGGAGGGAGGGACGGATGAGCAGTTCTTC. Translating gives CASMEGGTDEQFF.

The J gene is TRBJ2-3, the V gene TRBV11-2; 8 bases are a match to TRBD2. The CDR3 totals 12 residues. Trimming took 5 bases from V and 8 from J; bases not matched to a gene: 3. Germline V CDR1 and CDR2: SGHAT, FQNNGV. CDR3: CASSQRESTQYF. CDR3 nucleotides: TGTGCCAGCAGCCAGCGGGAGTCTACGCAGTATTTT.

DNA of the CDR3: TGTGCCAGCAGCTTGAGGACGACTAATAATTCACCCCTCCACTTT. The encoded protein is CASSLRTTNNSPLHF. The chain joins TRBV5-6 to TRBJ1-6; D is uncertain. This CDR3 is 15 amino acids long. CDR1 and CDR2 (germline): SGHDT, YYEEEE. V was pared by 1 base and J by 5 bases, with 10 bases between.

V usage is TRBV15 and J usage is TRBJ1-3; D is perhaps TRBD1 (5 bases). Per the germline V gene, CDR1 is LNHNV and CDR2 is YYDKDF (reference sequence). This CDR3 is 16 amino acids long. With 0 bases removed from V and 4 bases from J, the gap between germline ends came to 13 bases. CDR3 amino acids: CATSRDIGRAGNTIYF. Written as DNA, the CDR3 is TGTGCCACCAGCAGAGATATAGGCAGGGCCGGAAACACCATATATTTT. The entire variable domain, with the rest obtained from reference TRBV15 and TRBJ1-3, is as follows: DAMVIQNPRYQVTQFGKPVTLSCSQTLNHNVMYWYQQKSSQAPKLLFHYYDKDFNNEADTPDNFQSRRPNTSFCFLDIRSPGLGDTAMYLCATSRDIGRAGNTIYFGEGSWLTVV.

V is TRBV4-3 and J is TRBJ2-1; 11 bases are shared with TRBD2. The CDR3 length is 16 residues. Germline V gene data show CDR1 as LGHNA and CDR2 as YSLEER. The V segment lost 1 base and the J segment 9 bases; nucleotides outside the gene matches: 8. CDR3 sequence reads: CASSQGLAGILSEQFF. The CDR3 DNA is TGCGCCAGCAGCCAAGGACTAGCGGGGATTCTAAGTGAGCAGTTCTTC.